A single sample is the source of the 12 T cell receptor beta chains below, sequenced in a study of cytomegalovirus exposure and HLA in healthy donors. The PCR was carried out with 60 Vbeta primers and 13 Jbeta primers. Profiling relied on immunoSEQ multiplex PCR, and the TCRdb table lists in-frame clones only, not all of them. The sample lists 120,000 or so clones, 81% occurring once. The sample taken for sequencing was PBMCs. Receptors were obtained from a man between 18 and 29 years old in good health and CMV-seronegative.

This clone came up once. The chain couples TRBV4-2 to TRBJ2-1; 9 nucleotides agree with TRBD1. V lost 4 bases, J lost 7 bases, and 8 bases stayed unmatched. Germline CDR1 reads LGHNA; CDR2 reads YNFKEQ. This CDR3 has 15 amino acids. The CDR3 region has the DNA TGTGCCAGCAGCCTCGGGACAGGGCTGGCGAATGAGCAGTTCTTC. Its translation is CASSLGTGLANEQFF.

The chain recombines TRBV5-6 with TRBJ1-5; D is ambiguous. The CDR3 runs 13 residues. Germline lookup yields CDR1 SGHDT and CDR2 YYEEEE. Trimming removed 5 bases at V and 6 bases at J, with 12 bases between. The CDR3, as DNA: TGTGCCAGCAGTAGCACGTCGGGTCAGCCCCAGCATTTT. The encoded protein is CASSSTSGQPQHF.

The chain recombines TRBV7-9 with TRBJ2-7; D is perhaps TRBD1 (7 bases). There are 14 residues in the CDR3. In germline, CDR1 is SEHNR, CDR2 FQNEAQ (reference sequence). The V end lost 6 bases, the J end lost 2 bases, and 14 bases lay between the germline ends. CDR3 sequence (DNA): TGTGCCAGCAGTCCCGGGGGACAGCCCTACGAGCAGTACTTC. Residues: CASSPGGQPYEQYF.

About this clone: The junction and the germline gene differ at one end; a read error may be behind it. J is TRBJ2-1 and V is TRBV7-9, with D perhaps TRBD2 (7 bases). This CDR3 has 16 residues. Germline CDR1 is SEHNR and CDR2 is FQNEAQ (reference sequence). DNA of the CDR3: TGTTCCAGCAGCTCGAGGACGGGGGGCATCTACAATGAGCAGTTCTTC. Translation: CSSSSRTGGIYNEQFF. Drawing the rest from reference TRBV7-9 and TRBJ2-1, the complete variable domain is DTGVSQNPRHKITKRGQNVTFRCDPISEHNRLYWYRQTLGQGPEFLTYFQNEAQLEKSRLLSDRFSAERPKGSFSTLEIQRTEQGDSAMYLCSSSSRTGGIYNEQFFGPGTRLTVL.

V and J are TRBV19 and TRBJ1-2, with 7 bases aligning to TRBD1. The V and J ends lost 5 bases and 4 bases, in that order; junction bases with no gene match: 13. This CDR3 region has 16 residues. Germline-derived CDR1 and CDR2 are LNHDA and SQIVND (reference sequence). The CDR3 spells CASSRLGQERIYGYTF. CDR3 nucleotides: TGTGCCAGTAGTCGCTTAGGACAGGAACGCATCTATGGCTACACCTTC.

The CDR3 coding sequence is TGTGCCAGCAGCCCGGACAGGGGGCCGGGTGAGCAGTTCTTC. Amino acid sequence: CASSPDRGPGEQFF. The chain employs TRBV6-5 and TRBJ2-1, with TRBD1 matching over 11 bases. The CDR3 has 14 amino acids. Trimming removed 6 bases from V and 9 bases from J; junction bases left unmatched: 7. The germline V gene encodes CDR1 MNHEY and CDR2 SVGAGI.

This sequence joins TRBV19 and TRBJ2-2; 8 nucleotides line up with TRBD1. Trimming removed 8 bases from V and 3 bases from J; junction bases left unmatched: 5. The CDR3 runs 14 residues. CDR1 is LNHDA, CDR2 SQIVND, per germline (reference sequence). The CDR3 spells CASSTGADTGELFF. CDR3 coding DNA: TGTGCCAGTTCGACAGGGGCCGACACCGGGGAGCTGTTTTTT.

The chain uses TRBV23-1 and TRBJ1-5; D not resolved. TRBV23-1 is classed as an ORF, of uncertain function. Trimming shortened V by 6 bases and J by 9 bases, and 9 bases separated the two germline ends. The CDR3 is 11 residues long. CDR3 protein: CASSPPGPQHF. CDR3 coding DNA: TGCGCCAGCAGCCCGCCGGGGCCCCAGCATTTT.

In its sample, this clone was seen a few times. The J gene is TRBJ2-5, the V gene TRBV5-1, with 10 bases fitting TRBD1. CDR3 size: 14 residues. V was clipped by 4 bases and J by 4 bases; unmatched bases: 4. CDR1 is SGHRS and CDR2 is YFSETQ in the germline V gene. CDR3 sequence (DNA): TGCGCCAGCAGCCCGACAGGGGGCGGAGAGACCCAGTACTTC. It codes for CASSPTGGGETQYF.

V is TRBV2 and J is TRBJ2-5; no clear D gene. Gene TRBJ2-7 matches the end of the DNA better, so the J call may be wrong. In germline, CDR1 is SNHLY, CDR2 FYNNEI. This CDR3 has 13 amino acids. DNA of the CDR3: TGTGCCAGCGTGGGCAGACGAATACGCGAGCAGTACTTC. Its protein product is CASVGRRIREQYF.

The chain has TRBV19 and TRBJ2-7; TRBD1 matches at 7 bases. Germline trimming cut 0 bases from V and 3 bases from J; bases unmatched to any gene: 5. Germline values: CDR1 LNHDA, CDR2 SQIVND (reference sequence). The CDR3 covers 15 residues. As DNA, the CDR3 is TGTGCCAGTAGTATAGAGACAGGGCGTGGCTACGAGCAGTACTTC. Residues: CASSIETGRGYEQYF.

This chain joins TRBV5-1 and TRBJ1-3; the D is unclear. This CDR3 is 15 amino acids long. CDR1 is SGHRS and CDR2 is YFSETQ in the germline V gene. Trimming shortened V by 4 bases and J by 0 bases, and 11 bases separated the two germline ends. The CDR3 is CASSTDKSSGNTIYF. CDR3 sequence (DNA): TGCGCCAGCAGCACCGACAAATCCTCTGGAAACACCATATATTTT.